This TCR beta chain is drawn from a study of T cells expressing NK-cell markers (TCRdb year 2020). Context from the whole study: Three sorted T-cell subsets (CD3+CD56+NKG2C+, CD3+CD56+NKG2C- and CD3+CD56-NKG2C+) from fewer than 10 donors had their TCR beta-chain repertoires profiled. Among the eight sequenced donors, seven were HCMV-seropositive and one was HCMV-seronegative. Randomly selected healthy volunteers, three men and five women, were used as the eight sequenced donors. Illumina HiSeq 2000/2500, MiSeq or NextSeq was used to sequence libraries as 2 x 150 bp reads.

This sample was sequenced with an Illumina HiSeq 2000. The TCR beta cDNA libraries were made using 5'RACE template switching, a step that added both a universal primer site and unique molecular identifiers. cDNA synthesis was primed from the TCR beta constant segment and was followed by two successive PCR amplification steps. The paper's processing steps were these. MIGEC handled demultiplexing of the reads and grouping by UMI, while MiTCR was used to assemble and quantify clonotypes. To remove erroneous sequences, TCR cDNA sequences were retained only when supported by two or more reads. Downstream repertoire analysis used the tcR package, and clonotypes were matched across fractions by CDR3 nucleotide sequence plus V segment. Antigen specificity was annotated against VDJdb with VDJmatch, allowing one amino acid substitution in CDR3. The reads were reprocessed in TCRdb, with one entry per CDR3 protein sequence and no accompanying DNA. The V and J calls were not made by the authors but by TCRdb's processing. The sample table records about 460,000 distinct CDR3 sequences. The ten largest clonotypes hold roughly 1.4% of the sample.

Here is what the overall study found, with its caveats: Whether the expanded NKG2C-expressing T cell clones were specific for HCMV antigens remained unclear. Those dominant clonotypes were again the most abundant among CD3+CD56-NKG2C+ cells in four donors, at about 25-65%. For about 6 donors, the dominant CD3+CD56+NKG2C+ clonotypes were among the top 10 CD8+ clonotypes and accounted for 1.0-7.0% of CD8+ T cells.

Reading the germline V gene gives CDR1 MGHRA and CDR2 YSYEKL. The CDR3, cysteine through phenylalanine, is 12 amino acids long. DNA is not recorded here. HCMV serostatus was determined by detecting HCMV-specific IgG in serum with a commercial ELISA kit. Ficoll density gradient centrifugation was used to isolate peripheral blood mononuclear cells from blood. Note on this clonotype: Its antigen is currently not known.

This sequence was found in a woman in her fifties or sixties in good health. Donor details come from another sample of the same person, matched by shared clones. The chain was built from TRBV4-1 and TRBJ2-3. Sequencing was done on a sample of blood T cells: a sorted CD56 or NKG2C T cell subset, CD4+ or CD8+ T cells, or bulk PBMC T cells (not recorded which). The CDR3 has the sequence CASSRVMDTQYF.